These 20 T cell receptor beta chains came from one sample sequenced in a study of T cell responses to AZD1222 COVID-19 vaccine. The repertoire was sequenced with immunoSEQ multiplex PCR; TCRdb's copy has only in-frame clones and lacks some. Here the sample spans under 75,000 clones, more than 75% being singletons. The material was peripheral blood, obtained on day 0 of AZD1222 vaccination. Receptors were obtained from an adult in good health.

In this sample, this clone turned up a few times. This sequence joins TRBV29-1 and TRBJ1-2; TRBD1 matches at 9 bases. The germline V gene encodes CDR1 SQVTM and CDR2 ANQGSEA. This CDR3 has 16 amino acids. The ends lost 6 bases at V and 5 bases at J; junction bases unmatched: 16. In nucleotides, the CDR3 is TGCAGCGTGGGGGGACAGGGTCAGGGCGAAGGTTATGGCTACACCTTC. Translating it yields CSVGGQGQGEGYGYTF.

The chain couples TRBV28 to TRBJ2-7; D is tentatively TRBD1 or TRBD2 (5 bases each). Germline CDR1 MDHEN, CDR2 SYDVKM. The CDR3 is 12 residues long. V dropped 8 bases and J dropped 6 bases, with 14 bases sitting between them. Written as DNA, the CDR3 is TGTGCCAGCCCGGGACCGGCTGGCGAGCAGTACTTC. Protein: CASPGPAGEQYF.

J is TRBJ1-1 and V is TRBV7-8, with 8 bases identical to TRBD1. The CDR3 is 17 amino acids. Germline V gene lookup returns CDR1 SGHVS and CDR2 FQNEAQ. V was clipped by 7 bases and J by 0 bases; unmatched bases: 13. The CDR3 DNA reads as TGTGCCAGCAAAAGGGGGGCAGGGGGCATAATGAACACTGAAGCTTTCTTT. Protein product: CASKRGAGGIMNTEAFF.

The V call is TRBV7-3, the J call TRBJ2-2, with TRBD1 matching 9 bases. The CDR3 is 15 amino acids. Germline-derived CDR1 and CDR2 are SGHTA and FQGTGA. With V trimmed by 5 bases and J by 5 bases, 6 bases remained unmatched. The CDR3 region has the DNA TGTGCCAGCAGCAGGACAGGGGTAGGGACCGGGGAGCTGTTTTTT. Translating it yields CASSRTGVGTGELFF.

This chain connects TRBV25-1 to TRBJ2-1; D may be TRBD1 (5 bases). Germline assignment: CDR1 MGHDK and CDR2 SYGVNS. Trimming removed 2 bases from V and 5 bases from J, with 13 bases in between. The CDR3 is made up of 15 amino acids. CDR3 bases: TGTGCCAGCAGTGAACCCGACAGATTCAACAATGAGCAGTTCTTC. It translates to CASSEPDRFNNEQFF.

The CDR3 coding sequence is TGTGCCAGCAGTTTACAGTATCGCACAGATACGCAGTATTTT. It translates to CASSLQYRTDTQYF. The J gene is TRBJ2-3, the V gene TRBV27; no clear D. Germline CDR1 is MNHEY and CDR2 is SMNVEV (reference sequence). The CDR3 has 14 amino acids. The V end lost 2 bases, the J end lost 1 base, and 7 bases lay between the germline ends.

CDR3 DNA: TGTGCCAGCAGCTTAAGCCTAGCGGGAGGCCATGAGCAGTTCTTC. This translates into CASSLSLAGGHEQFF. The chain carries TRBV7-3 and TRBJ2-1; 11 positions match TRBD2. Germline V CDR1 and CDR2: SGHTA, FQGTGA. V shed 1 base, J shed 8 bases, and the junction held 4 bases outside the gene matches. The CDR3 is 15 residues long.

The chain combines TRBV7-9 with TRBJ1-2; no definite D call. V lost 2 bases and J 7 bases, leaving 14 bases between the germline ends. CDR1 and CDR2 (germline): SEHNR, FQNEAQ (reference sequence). CDR3 length equals 14 residues. CDR3 in amino acids: CASSLLLDGAGYTF. The CDR3 DNA reads TGTGCCAGCAGCTTACTCCTGGACGGAGCTGGCTACACCTTC.

This chain joins TRBV7-8 and TRBJ1-3; D may be TRBD1 (5 bases). The V gene lost 2 bases and the J gene lost 0 bases, with 14 bases spanning the gap. Germline lookup yields CDR1 SGHVS and CDR2 FQNEAQ. This CDR3 is 17 amino acids long. The CDR3 protein is CASSLIVFGGSGNTIYF. For the CDR3, the DNA is TGTGCCAGCAGCTTAATCGTCTTCGGGGGCTCTGGAAACACCATATATTTT. Looking up the rest from reference TRBV7-8 and TRBJ1-3 gives the full variable domain: GAGVSQSPRYKVAKRGQDVALRCDPISGHVSLFWYQQALGQGPEFLTYFQNEAQLDKSGLPSDRFFAERPEGSVSTLKIQRTQQEDSAVYLCASSLIVFGGSGNTIYFGEGSWLTVV.

The chain uses TRBV25-1 and TRBJ2-2; D tentatively fits TRBD1 or TRBD2 (6 bases each). CDR1 is MGHDK, CDR2 SYGVNS, per germline. Trimming removed 6 bases from V and 8 bases from J, with 13 bases in between. This CDR3 is 13 amino acids long. CDR3 amino acids: CASSRRGLGELFF. Written as DNA, the CDR3 is TGTGCCAGCAGCCGGAGGGGGTTAGGGGAGCTGTTTTTT.

The chain joins TRBV3-1 (or the pseudogene TRBV3-2) to TRBJ2-5; D possibly matches TRBD1 or TRBD2 (5 bases each). The CDR3 totals 16 residues. The ends were cut back, 5 bases at V and 2 bases at J, with 18 bases in the middle. Germline loops: CDR1 LGHDT, CDR2 YNNKEL (reference sequence). The CDR3 reads CASSKTGPMAQETQYF. CDR3 DNA sequence: TGTGCCAGCAGCAAAACGGGACCCATGGCTCAAGAGACCCAGTACTTC.

This clone was counted between two and nine times. The sample holds other DNA sequences that translate to the same CDR3. The chain carries TRBV19 and TRBJ1-2, with 8 bases aligning to TRBD1. This CDR3 region has 13 residues. Germline V gene lookup returns CDR1 LNHDA and CDR2 SQIVND (reference sequence). The V and J ends lost 5 bases and 6 bases, in that order; junction bases with no gene match: 5. The CDR3 sequence is CASSLGQGDGYTF. CDR3 sequence (DNA): TGTGCCAGTAGTCTAGGACAGGGTGATGGCTACACCTTC.

The chain carries TRBV19 and TRBJ2-7, with a tentative D call TRBD2 (7 bases). The CDR3 is 18 amino acids. CDR1 and CDR2 (germline): LNHDA, SQIVND (reference sequence). Trimming pared 1 base from V and 3 bases from J, leaving 22 bases between. CDR3 amino acids: CASSIGLSWGGGLYEQYF. CDR3 coding DNA: TGTGCCAGTAGTATAGGTTTATCGTGGGGCGGGGGCCTCTACGAGCAGTACTTC.

The chain is built from TRBV7-9 and TRBJ2-3; D is possibly TRBD2 (6 bases). The V and J ends lost 5 bases and 3 bases respectively, with 18 bases between them. The germline gives CDR1 SEHNR, CDR2 FQNEAQ (reference sequence). The CDR3 has 16 amino acids. The CDR3 sequence is CASSPPGVGATDTQYF. The DNA of the CDR3 is TGTGCCAGCAGCCCGCCGGGGGTAGGTGCGACAGATACGCAGTATTTT.

This sequence joins TRBV4-1 and TRBJ1-2; a possible D gene is TRBD1 (5 bases). In germline, CDR1 is MGHRA, CDR2 YSYEKL. The CDR3 has 15 residues. Trimming took 0 bases from V and 4 from J, leaving 12 bases between them. The CDR3 bases are TGCGCCAGCAGCCAAGAAGCAGGGATCGGCTATGGCTACACCTTC. It encodes CASSQEAGIGYGYTF.

The chain couples TRBV12-3 or TRBV12-4 to TRBJ1-2; D call uncertain. V lost 8 bases and J lost 4, with 11 bases in between. This CDR3 spans 12 amino acids. The DNA for the CDR3 is TGTGCCAGCGTTGGTCGGAGCTATGGCTACACCTTC. This encodes CASVGRSYGYTF.

This clone was counted between two and nine times. V gene TRBV29-1 combines with J gene TRBJ1-1; D is unresolved. CDR1 and CDR2 (germline): SQVTM, ANQGSEA. This CDR3 region has 14 residues. Trimming stripped 6 bases from V and 4 bases from J, with 18 bases between. The CDR3 DNA sequence: TGCAGCGTCCACAAGCCCTCGGAAGGCACTGAAGCTTTCTTT. This codes for CSVHKPSEGTEAFF.

The chain couples TRBV25-1 to TRBJ2-7, with 7 bases aligning to TRBD1. Unmatched junction bases numbered 7, after V lost 4 bases and J lost 4 bases. Per germline, CDR1 MGHDK and CDR2 SYGVNS. This CDR3 is 14 amino acids long. DNA of the CDR3: TGTGCCAGCAGTGGGACAGGTTCCTCGTACGAGCAGTACTTC. This sequence encodes CASSGTGSSYEQYF.

The chain employs TRBV18 and TRBJ1-1, with unresolved D. From germline, CDR1 is KGHSH and CDR2 LQKENI. V dropped 3 bases and J dropped 0 bases, with 8 bases sitting between them. The CDR3 length is 14 residues. CDR3 sequence (DNA): TGTGCCAGCTCACCCGGTCTTATGAACACTGAAGCTTTCTTT. This codes for CASSPGLMNTEAFF.

The count of this clone is one. This rearrangement joins TRBV29-1 to TRBJ2-3; D gene ambiguous. Germline V gene lookup returns CDR1 SQVTM and CDR2 ANQGSEA. Trimming pared 4 bases from V and 4 bases from J, leaving 15 bases between. The CDR3 totals 14 residues. CDR3 nucleotides: TGCAGCGTTGTTGGTGCCCCTGCCCCAGATACGCAGTATTTT. Its protein is CSVVGAPAPDTQYF.